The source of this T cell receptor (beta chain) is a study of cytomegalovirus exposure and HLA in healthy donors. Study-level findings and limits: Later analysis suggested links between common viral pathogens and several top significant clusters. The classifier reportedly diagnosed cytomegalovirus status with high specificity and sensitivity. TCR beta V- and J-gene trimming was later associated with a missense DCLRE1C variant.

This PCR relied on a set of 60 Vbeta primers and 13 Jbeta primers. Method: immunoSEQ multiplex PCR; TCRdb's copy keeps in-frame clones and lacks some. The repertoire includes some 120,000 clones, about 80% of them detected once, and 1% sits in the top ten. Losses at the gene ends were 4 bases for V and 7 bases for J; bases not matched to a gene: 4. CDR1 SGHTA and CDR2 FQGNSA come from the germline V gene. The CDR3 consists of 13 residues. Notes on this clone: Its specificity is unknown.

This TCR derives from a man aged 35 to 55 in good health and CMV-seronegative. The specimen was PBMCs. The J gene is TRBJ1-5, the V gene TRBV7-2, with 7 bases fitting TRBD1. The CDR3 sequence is CASSSDRVQPQHF. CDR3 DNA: TGTGCCAGCAGCTCCGACAGGGTCCAGCCCCAGCATTTT.